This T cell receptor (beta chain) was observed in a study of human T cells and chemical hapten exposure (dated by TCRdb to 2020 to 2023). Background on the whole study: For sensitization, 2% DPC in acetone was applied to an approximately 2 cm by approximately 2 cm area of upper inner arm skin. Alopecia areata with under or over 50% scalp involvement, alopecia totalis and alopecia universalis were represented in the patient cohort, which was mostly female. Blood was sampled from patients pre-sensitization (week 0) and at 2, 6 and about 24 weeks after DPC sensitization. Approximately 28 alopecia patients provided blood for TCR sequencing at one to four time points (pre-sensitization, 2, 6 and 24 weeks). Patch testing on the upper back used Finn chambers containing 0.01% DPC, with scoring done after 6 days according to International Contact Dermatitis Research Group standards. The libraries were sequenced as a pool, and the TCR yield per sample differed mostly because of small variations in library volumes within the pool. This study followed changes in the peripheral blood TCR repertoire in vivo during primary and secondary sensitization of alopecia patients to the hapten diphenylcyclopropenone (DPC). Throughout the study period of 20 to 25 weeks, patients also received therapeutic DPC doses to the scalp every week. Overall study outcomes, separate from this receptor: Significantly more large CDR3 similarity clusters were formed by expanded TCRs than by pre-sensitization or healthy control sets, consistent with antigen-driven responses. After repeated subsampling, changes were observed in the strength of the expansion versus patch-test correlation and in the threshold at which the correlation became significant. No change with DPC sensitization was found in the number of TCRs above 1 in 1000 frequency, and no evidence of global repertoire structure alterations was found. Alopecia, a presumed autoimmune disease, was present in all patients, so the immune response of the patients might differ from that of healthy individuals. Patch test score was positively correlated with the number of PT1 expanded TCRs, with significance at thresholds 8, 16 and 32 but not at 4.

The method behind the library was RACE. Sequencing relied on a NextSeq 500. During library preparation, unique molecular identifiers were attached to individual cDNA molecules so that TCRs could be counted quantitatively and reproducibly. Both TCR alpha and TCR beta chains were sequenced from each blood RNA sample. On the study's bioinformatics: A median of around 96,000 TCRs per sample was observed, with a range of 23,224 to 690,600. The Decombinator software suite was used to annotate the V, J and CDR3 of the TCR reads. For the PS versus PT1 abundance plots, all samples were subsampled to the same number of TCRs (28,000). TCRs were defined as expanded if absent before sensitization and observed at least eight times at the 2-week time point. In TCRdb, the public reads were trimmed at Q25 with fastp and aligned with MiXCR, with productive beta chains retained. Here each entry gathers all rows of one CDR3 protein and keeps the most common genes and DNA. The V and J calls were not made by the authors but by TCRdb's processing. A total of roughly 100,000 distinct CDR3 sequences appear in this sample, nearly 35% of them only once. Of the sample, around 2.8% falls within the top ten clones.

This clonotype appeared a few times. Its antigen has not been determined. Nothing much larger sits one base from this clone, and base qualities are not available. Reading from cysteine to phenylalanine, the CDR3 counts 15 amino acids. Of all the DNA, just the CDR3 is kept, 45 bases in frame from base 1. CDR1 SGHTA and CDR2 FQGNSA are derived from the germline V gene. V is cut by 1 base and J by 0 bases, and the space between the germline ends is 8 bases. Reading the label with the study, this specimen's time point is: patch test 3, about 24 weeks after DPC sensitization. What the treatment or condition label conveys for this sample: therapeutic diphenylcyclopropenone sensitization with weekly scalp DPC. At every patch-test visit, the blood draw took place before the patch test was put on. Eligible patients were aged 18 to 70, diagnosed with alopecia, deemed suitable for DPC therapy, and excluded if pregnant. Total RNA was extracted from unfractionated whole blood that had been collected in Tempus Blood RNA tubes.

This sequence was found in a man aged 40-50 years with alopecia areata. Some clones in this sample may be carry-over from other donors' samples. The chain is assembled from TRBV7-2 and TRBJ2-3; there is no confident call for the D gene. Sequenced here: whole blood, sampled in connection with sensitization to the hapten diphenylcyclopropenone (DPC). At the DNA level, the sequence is TGTGCCAGCAGCTTAGGCTCTTCTAGCACAGATACGCAGTATTTT. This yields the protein CASSLGSSSTDTQYF.